The text below deals with one T cell receptor beta chain. What it binds is unknown. The entry originates in a study of shared clonotypes between healthy human individuals. Whole-study findings and limits: Estimated clonotype richness was generally higher in naive than memory subsets. The study found roughly 5% of naive CD4 clonotypes shared across several donors. Investigators expected sequencing depth to affect clonotype sharing among donors.

Data came from immunoSEQ multiplex PCR; TCRdb stores just in-frame clones and leaves some out. The sample consists of over a million clones, around 74% of them appearing once. Partitioning of CD4+ cells yielded a CD45RA+ naive subset and a CD45RA-negative memory subset. V gave up 0 bases and J gave up 9 bases; unmatched junction bases: 16. The CDR3 is 17 residues long. CDR1 and CDR2 from the germline V gene are MGHRA and YSYEKL. This chain joins TRBV4-1 and TRBJ2-5; 7 nucleotides agree with TRBD1. The TCR was taken from a man in his late teens or twenties in good health. The sequencing sample was made of memory CD4+ T cells sorted from blood. Documented subset: CD45RA-negative fraction. The CDR3 protein is CASSQDRSEGRGQAQYF. The CDR3 DNA sequence: TGCGCCAGCAGCCAAGATCGCTCAGAAGGCCGTGGACAGGCCCAGTACTTC.